Below are 28 T cell receptor beta chains sequenced from a single sample in a study of T cells in localized non-small cell lung cancer. Data came from immunoSEQ multiplex PCR; TCRdb stores just in-frame clones and leaves some out. The top ten hold less than 9% of the sample, which has tens of thousands of clones, approximately 90% seen once. This specimen consisted of peripheral blood, obtained before any cancer treatment. These receptors were obtained from a woman between 40 and 69 years old with stage I lung adenocarcinoma.

The CDR3 sequence is CASSPGTGPENIQYF. The CDR3 coding sequence is TGTGCCAGCAGCCCAGGGACAGGGCCGGAAAACATTCAGTACTTC. The chain couples TRBV7-2 to TRBJ2-4; 9 positions agree with TRBD1. The V and J ends lost 5 bases and 5 bases, in that order; junction bases with no gene match: 7. Germline V lookup: CDR1 SGHTA, CDR2 FQGNSA. The CDR3 length is 15 residues.

The CDR3 nucleotides read TGTGCCAGCAGCCGGGACACCCGGGGGACTGAAGCTTTCTTT. Translating gives CASSRDTRGTEAFF. The chain couples TRBV7-6 to TRBJ1-1; D may be TRBD1 (6 bases). Germline-derived CDR1 and CDR2 are SGHVS and FNYEAQ. The CDR3 has 14 residues. The ends were cut back, 5 bases at V and 5 bases at J, with 15 bases in the middle.

This chain uses TRBV7-2 with TRBJ1-4; 7 bases align to TRBD1. The CDR3 is 15 residues long. CDR1 SGHTA and CDR2 FQGNSA come from the germline V gene. The J segment lost 3 bases and the V segment lost 6 bases, leaving 7 bases of the junction unmatched. The CDR3 spells CASSSRDSANEKLFF. Here the CDR3 DNA reads TGTGCCAGCAGTTCCCGGGACAGCGCTAATGAAAAACTGTTTTTT.

CDR3 nucleotides: TGTGCCAGCAGGTCCGGGACAGGGGGAGAAAAACTGTTTTTT. Its protein product is CASRSGTGGEKLFF. The gene calls are TRBV6-6 and TRBJ1-4; 11 bases map to TRBD1. Germline lookup yields CDR1 MNHNY and CDR2 SVGAGI (reference sequence). V was clipped by 6 bases and J by 8 bases; unmatched bases: 5. The CDR3 is 14 amino acids.

Details on this clone: A read error may account for a junction end that differs from germline. The chain employs TRBV10-2 and TRBJ2-7, with TRBD2 matching over 10 bases. The V gene's germline CDR1 is WSHSY and CDR2 SAAADI. The CDR3 consists of 16 residues. CDR3 in amino acids: CASGDLFSGRRNEQYF. Written as DNA, the CDR3 is TGCGCCAGCGGTGACTTATTTAGCGGGAGGAGGAACGAGCAGTACTTC.

This clone was detected only a few times. This rearrangement joins TRBV7-2 to TRBJ1-5; 7 bases fit TRBD1. This CDR3 region has 15 residues. Germline V lookup: CDR1 SGHTA, CDR2 FQGNSA. Trimming removed 5 bases from V and 0 bases from J; junction bases left unmatched: 4. CDR3 sequence: CASSPGGSSNQPQHF. The CDR3 DNA sequence: TGTGCCAGCAGCCCAGGGGGGAGTAGCAATCAGCCCCAGCATTTT.

This clone appeared a single time. This chain uses TRBV6-5 with TRBJ2-3; D possibly corresponds to TRBD2 (5 bases). Trimming took off 2 bases at V and 3 bases at J, with 6 bases between the two ends. Per the germline V gene, CDR1 is MNHEY and CDR2 is SVGAGI. The CDR3 covers 13 residues. The CDR3 DNA is TGTGCCAGCAGTTACCCGGGGACAGATACGCAGTATTTT. Translating gives CASSYPGTDTQYF.

J is TRBJ2-7 and V is TRBV14; D is unresolved. Germline loops: CDR1 SGHDN, CDR2 FVKESK. The CDR3 is 14 amino acids. V was pared by 2 bases and J by 1 base, with 9 bases between. CDR3 amino acids: CASSQWSKSYEQYF. CDR3 bases: TGTGCCAGCAGCCAATGGAGCAAATCCTACGAGCAGTACTTC.

The chain joins TRBV7-2 to TRBJ2-7, with D hard to call. V was cut by 4 bases and J by 3 bases, with 13 bases left in between. Germline CDR1 reads SGHTA; CDR2 reads FQGNSA. This CDR3 is built from 14 residues. Written as DNA, the CDR3 is TGTGCCAGCAGCTATAGGACGGACGGCTACGAGCAGTACTTC. It yields the protein CASSYRTDGYEQYF.

The sample holds a few counts of this clone. The V call is TRBV9, the J call TRBJ2-5; possibly TRBD1 for D (6 bases). With 0 bases removed from V and 3 bases from J, the gap between germline ends came to 12 bases. Germline V gives CDR1 SGDLS, CDR2 YYNGEE. CDR3 size: 15 residues. CDR3 residues: CASSVEGTIEETQYF. The CDR3, as DNA: TGTGCCAGCAGCGTAGAAGGGACAATAGAAGAGACCCAGTACTTC.

The V and J genes are TRBV5-4 and TRBJ2-1; the match to TRBD2 covers 7 bases. V dropped 1 base and J dropped 8; count of bases not matched to a gene: 0. The CDR3 consists of 12 residues. Looked up from germline, CDR1 is SGHNT and CDR2 is YYREEE (reference sequence). The CDR3 DNA sequence: TGTGCCAGCAGCTTGAGCGGGGATGAGCAGTTCTTC. Protein: CASSLSGDEQFF.

This sequence joins TRBV30 and TRBJ2-1; the match to TRBD2 covers 8 bases. J lost 0 bases, V lost 7 bases, and 5 bases had no gene match. Germline V lookup: CDR1 GTSNPN, CDR2 SVGIG (reference sequence). CDR3 length: 14 residues. The chain's CDR3 is CASRSGSSYNEQFF. CDR3 bases: TGTGCCTCGCGGAGCGGGAGCTCCTACAATGAGCAGTTCTTC. Together with reference TRBV30 and TRBJ2-1, the CDR3 gives the full variable domain: SQTIHQWPATLVQPVGSPLSLECTVEGTSNPNLYWYRQAAGRGLQLLFYSVGIGQISSEVPQNLSASRPQDRQFILSSKKLLLSDSGFYLCASRSGSSYNEQFFGPGTRLTVL.

V usage is TRBV27 and J usage is TRBJ2-1, with 10 bases fitting TRBD2. CDR1 is MNHEY and CDR2 is SMNVEV in the germline V gene (reference sequence). Trimming cost V 2 bases and J 8 bases; bases outside gene matches: 6. CDR3 length equals 15 residues. The CDR3 protein is CASSLGASGSYEQFF. The CDR3 DNA follows: TGTGCCAGCAGTTTAGGGGCTAGCGGGAGCTATGAGCAGTTCTTC.

The chain has TRBV15 and TRBJ2-6; TRBD1 or TRBD2 may be the D gene (5 bases each). Germline CDR1 LNHNV, CDR2 YYDKDF (reference sequence). Trimming took off 0 bases at V and 0 bases at J, with 9 bases between the two ends. CDR3 length equals 17 residues. CDR3 coding DNA: TGTGCCACCAGCAGAGAGGGACCCTCCTCTGGGGCCAACGTCCTGACTTTC. The encoded protein is CATSREGPSSGANVLTF. Full variable domain (rest looked up from reference TRBV15 and TRBJ2-6): DAMVIQNPRYQVTQFGKPVTLSCSQTLNHNVMYWYQQKSSQAPKLLFHYYDKDFNNEADTPDNFQSRRPNTSFCFLDIRSPGLGDTAMYLCATSREGPSSGANVLTFGAGSRLTVL.

The sample holds one count of this clone. The V gene is TRBV30, the J gene TRBJ2-1, with D tentatively TRBD1 or TRBD2 (7 bases each). Germline V gene data show CDR1 as GTSNPN and CDR2 as SVGIG (reference sequence). The CDR3 totals 15 residues. V lost 1 base, J lost 4 bases, and 14 bases lay in between. For the CDR3, the DNA is TGTGCCTGGAGTGAGGGGGCGGGAGTTTACAATGAGCAGTTCTTC. Translated, it gives CAWSEGAGVYNEQFF.

The V call is TRBV7-9, the J call TRBJ1-1; D may be TRBD1 (5 bases). Germline-derived CDR1 and CDR2 are SEHNR and FQNEAQ (reference sequence). Trimming took 2 bases from V and 1 from J, leaving 14 bases between them. This CDR3 is built from 16 residues. The CDR3 nucleotides are TGTGCCAGCAGCTTACCTTCCGGGGGGAGGAACACTGAAGCTTTCTTT. This encodes CASSLPSGGRNTEAFF.

V and J are TRBV9 and TRBJ2-7, with D perhaps given as TRBD1 or TRBD2 (6 bases each). The germline gives CDR1 SGDLS, CDR2 YYNGEE. V was pared by 3 bases and J by 5 bases, with 24 bases between. There are 17 residues in the CDR3. CDR3 in DNA: TGTGCCAGCAGCGCCCTCGGGGGCTTCCGCACGTTCGACGAGCAGTACTTC. Its protein is CASSALGGFRTFDEQYF.

The J gene is TRBJ2-2, the V gene TRBV2, with a possible D match to TRBD2 (6 bases). From germline, CDR1 is SNHLY and CDR2 FYNNEI. The CDR3 has 12 residues. The V gene lost 6 bases and the J gene lost 7 bases, with 9 bases spanning the gap. In DNA, the CDR3 is TGTGCCAGCAGGGAGGGTAACGGGGAGCTGTTTTTT. It encodes CASREGNGELFF.

This chain joins TRBV2 and TRBJ2-3; TRBD2 might be the D (5 bases). Trimming removed 7 bases from V and 10 bases from J, with 15 bases in between. CDR1 SNHLY and CDR2 FYNNEI come from the germline V gene. CDR3 length: 12 residues. The CDR3 DNA reads TGTGCCAGCACCCCCTACGGCGGGTCGCAGTATTTT. It codes for CASTPYGGSQYF.

The rearrangement links TRBV18 to TRBJ2-7; 11 bases are shared with TRBD2. From germline, CDR1 is KGHSH and CDR2 LQKENI. V lost 6 bases and J lost 3; bases outside the gene matches: 7. The CDR3 has 15 residues. DNA for the CDR3: TGTGCCAGCTCTCAACTAGCGGGAGTAGGCTACGAGCAGTACTTC. This encodes CASSQLAGVGYEQYF.

The genes are TRBV18 and TRBJ1-2; 10 bases are shared with TRBD1. Per germline, CDR1 KGHSH and CDR2 LQKENI. The junction had 4 bases not matched to a gene; V was cut back by 4 bases and J by 8 bases. The CDR3 sequence is 13 residues long. CDR3 sequence: CASSRQGAGGYTF. CDR3 coding DNA: TGTGCCAGCTCACGACAGGGGGCAGGCGGCTACACCTTC.

V gene TRBV30 combines with J gene TRBJ2-1; D not certain. CDR1 and CDR2 from the germline V gene are GTSNPN and SVGIG (reference sequence). CDR3 length: 12 amino acids. The V gene lost 3 bases and the J gene lost 8 bases, with 11 bases spanning the gap. CDR3 protein: CAWSGGGHEQFF. CDR3 DNA sequence: TGTGCCTGGAGCGGTGGTGGACATGAGCAGTTCTTC.

The chain employs TRBV4-1 and TRBJ2-3; TRBD2 agrees at 7 bases. Germline loops: CDR1 MGHRA, CDR2 YSYEKL. This CDR3 has 18 residues. With 1 base clipped from V and 3 bases from J, the junction kept 13 bases outside the gene matches. Here the CDR3 reads CASSQVTIREEKTDTQYF. DNA for the CDR3: TGCGCCAGCAGCCAAGTAACGATCCGGGAGGAAAAGACAGATACGCAGTATTTT.

The chain has TRBV2 and TRBJ1-2, with D possibly matching TRBD1 (5 bases). Germline V CDR1 and CDR2: SNHLY, FYNNEI. The CDR3 consists of 12 residues. The V and J ends lost 4 bases and 4 bases respectively, with 7 bases between them. The CDR3 DNA follows: TGTGCCAGCAGTGCAGGGCTCTATGGCTACACCTTC. Translated: CASSAGLYGYTF.

This chain connects TRBV5-1 to TRBJ2-3, with 9 positions matching TRBD2. V shed 2 bases and J 5 bases; nucleotides not matched to a gene: 6. The CDR3 consists of 15 residues. Germline V gives CDR1 SGHRS, CDR2 YFSETQ. The CDR3: CASSLIAGAGDTQYF. CDR3 coding DNA: TGCGCCAGCAGCTTAATAGCGGGAGCGGGAGATACGCAGTATTTT.

The chain employs TRBV28 and TRBJ1-4, with 8 bases matching TRBD1. V lost 3 bases to trimming and J lost 0 bases; unmatched junction nucleotides: 6. This CDR3 has 17 amino acids. CDR1 is MDHEN, CDR2 SYDVKM, per germline. Here the CDR3 reads CASSLAGGYSTNEKLFF. The CDR3 coding sequence is TGTGCCAGCAGTTTGGCAGGGGGCTACTCAACTAATGAAAAACTGTTTTTT.

This chain joins TRBV5-6 and TRBJ1-5; D uncertain. With 0 bases removed from V and 2 bases from J, the gap between germline ends came to 9 bases. Germline V lookup: CDR1 SGHDT, CDR2 YYEEEE. This CDR3 has 15 amino acids. The CDR3 here is CASSLEVQGNQPQHF. The CDR3 nucleotides are TGTGCCAGCAGCTTGGAGGTTCAGGGCAATCAGCCCCAGCATTTT.

The chain links TRBV11-2 to TRBJ2-3, with 13 bases fitting TRBD2. The length of the CDR3 is 16 residues. In germline, CDR1 is SGHAT, CDR2 FQNNGV. V was clipped by 3 bases and J by 5 bases; unmatched bases: 5. For the CDR3, the DNA is TGTGCCAGCAGCTTCGGACTAGCGGGAGCAAGAGATACGCAGTATTTT. Protein sequence: CASSFGLAGARDTQYF.